This T cell receptor beta chain was captured in a study of shared clonotypes between healthy human individuals. This clone has only a few counts. Assay runs were performed at deep level. The protocol was immunoSEQ multiplex PCR, while the TCRdb copy is restricted to in-frame clones and leaves out a portion. The repertoire holds about 110,000 clones, with about 70% as singletons. The source is a woman aged 25 to 39 in good health. Sequencing input: memory CD8+ T cells sorted from blood. Subset described: CD45RO+ cells pooled with CCR7-negative TemRA cells.

This CDR3 reads CASRSSGSGDNEQFF. In DNA, the CDR3 is TGTGCCAGCAGATCCTCGGGAAGCGGGGACAATGAGCAGTTCTTC. V is TRBV6-1 and J is TRBJ2-1, with 7 positions matching TRBD2. Trimming took 6 bases from V and 5 from J; bases not matched to a gene: 10. The CDR3 is 15 amino acids. CDR1 MNHNS and CDR2 SASEGT come from the germline V gene.